Listed below are T cell receptor beta chains from one sample, sequenced in a study of shared clonotypes between healthy human individuals. Clones were read by immunoSEQ multiplex PCR, and TCRdb kept only the in-frame ones, dropping some. The sample holds 2 million or so clones, around 95% seen once. Sequenced: naive CD4+ T cells sorted from blood. Receptors were obtained from a man aged 18 to 30 in good health. The CDR3 runs from the conserved cysteine through the conserved F or W. D genes are given only for firm matches. A row's size may be missing; if present it is once, few, many or a size class.

TRBJ1-1	NA	NA	TRBV18	TGTGCCAGCTCAGCTACAGGGAACACTGAAGCTTTCTTT	CASSATGNTEAFF
TRBJ1-1	NA	NA	TRBV21-1	TGTGCCAGCAGCACCCGACAGGGGAAGGGGACTGAAGCTTTCTTT	CASSTRQGKGTEAFF
TRBJ1-2	NA	NA	TRBV11-2	TGTGCCAGCAGCTTAGAGGGGTCTGGCTACACCTTC	CASSLEGSGYTF
TRBJ2-7	TRBD1	NA	TRBV30	TGTGCCTGGAGGGGTGACAGGGCCCCGGGCTACGAGCAGTACTTC	CAWRGDRAPGYEQYF
TRBJ2-7	TRBD1	NA	TRBV6-6	TGTGCCAGCACTTCGGACAGGTACGAGCAGTACTTC	CASTSDRYEQYF
TRBJ1-5	NA	NA	TRBV18	TGTGCCAGCTCATCTCAGGACAGCTATAGCAATCAGCCCCAGCATTTT	CASSSQDSYSNQPQHF
TRBJ2-3	NA	NA	TRBV2	TGTGCCAGCAGTGGAGTTATAGTGCTCACAGATACGCAGTATTTT	CASSGVIVLTDTQYF
TRBJ1-4	NA	NA	TRBV9	TGTGCCAGCAGCCAACGGGACCGGGCAGAAAAACTGTTTTTT	CASSQRDRAEKLFF
TRBJ2-3	NA	NA	TRBV7-2	TGTGCCAGCAGCTTAGACGGGACAAGCACAGATACGCAGTATTTT	CASSLDGTSTDTQYF
TRBJ1-2	TRBD1	NA	TRBV30	TGTGCCTGGACCTTGACAGGGGAGAACGGCTACACCTTC	CAWTLTGENGYTF
TRBJ1-6	NA	once	TRBV6-4	TGTGCCAGCAGTGCGACAGATTTCTCACCCCTCCACTTT	CASSATDFSPLHF
TRBJ1-6	NA	once	TRBV2	TGTGCCAGCACCTCACAGGGAGTACGAAATAATTCACCCCTCCACTTT	CASTSQGVRNNSPLHF
TRBJ2-2	TRBD2	NA	TRBV7-6	TGTGCCAGCAGCTTAGCCGCAGCGGGAGCAGGCGGGGAGCTGTTTTTT	CASSLAAAGAGGELFF
TRBJ2-5	NA	NA	TRBV18	TGTGCCAGCTCACCACGGACGGTTCAAGAGACCCAGTACTTC	CASSPRTVQETQYF
TRBJ2-5	NA	NA	TRBV25-1	TGTGCCAGCAGTGGGAGGACAGACCTCCAAGAGACCCAGTACTTC	CASSGRTDLQETQYF
TRBJ2-3	TRBD1	NA	TRBV15	TGTGCCACCAGCAGGGACAGGGCCACAGATACGCAGTATTTT	CATSRDRATDTQYF
TRBJ2-3	TRBD1	NA	TRBV27	TGTGCCAGCAGGTTAGACCCGGGACAGAGCACAGATACGCAGTATTTT	CASRLDPGQSTDTQYF
TRBJ2-5	NA	NA	TRBV2	TGTGCCAGCAGTGTCGAGGGGTCGCCTCAAGAGACCCAGTACTTC	CASSVEGSPQETQYF
TRBJ1-1	NA	NA	TRBV5-6	TGTGCCAGCAGCTTGAGGGCCCCTGAAGCTTTCTTT	CASSLRAPEAFF
TRBJ1-1	TRBD1	NA	TRBV30	TGTGCCTGGAGTGTACTAGGGGCGACAGGGAAAGCTTTCTTT	CAWSVLGATGKAFF
TRBJ2-1	TRBD1	NA	TRBV9	TGTGCCAGCAGCCCCGGGACAGGGTCCTACAATGAGCAGTTCTTC	CASSPGTGSYNEQFF
TRBJ1-1	NA	NA	TRBV30	TGTGCCTGGACCCAGGCGAACACTGAAGCTTTCTTT	CAWTQANTEAFF
TRBJ1-6	NA	NA	TRBV27	TGTGCCAGCAGATACAGGGAGGATAATTCACCCCTCCACTTT	CASRYREDNSPLHF
TRBJ1-1	TRBD1	NA	TRBV30	TGTGCCTGGAGTCCCGGACAGGGGCTCGCCACTGAAGCTTTCTTT	CAWSPGQGLATEAFF
TRBJ1-1	NA	NA	TRBV2	TGTGCCGCCGCTATTCCGAACACTGAAGCTTTCTTT	CAAAIPNTEAFF
TRBJ2-7	TRBD1	NA	TRBV10-2	TGCGCCAGCAGTGGACAGGGATTGCTGGAGCAGTACTTC	CASSGQGLLEQYF
TRBJ1-2	NA	NA	TRBV5-6	TGTGCCAGCAGCTTCACGGGTCGAGGTGGCTACACCTTC	CASSFTGRGGYTF
TRBJ2-7	NA	NA	TRBV5-1	TGCGCCAGCAGTCGGATACAAGGGTTAAACTACGAGCAGTACTTC	CASSRIQGLNYEQYF
TRBJ2-7	TRBD1	NA	TRBV7-2	TGTGCCAGCAGCTCAACAGGGGGTACCTACGAGCAGTACTTC	CASSSTGGTYEQYF
TRBJ2-2	TRBD2	NA	TRBV19	TGTGCCAGTAGTCCGAGACTAGCGGAAAACACCGGGGAGCTGTTTTTT	CASSPRLAENTGELFF
TRBJ2-7	TRBD2	NA	TRBV5-1	TGCGCCAGCAGCAGCGGGGGAAGCGCGACCAACTACGAGCAGTACTTC	CASSSGGSATNYEQYF
TRBJ1-2	NA	NA	TRBV7-2	TGTGCCAGCAGCCCTCGGGGGTCCAACTATGGCTACACCTTC	CASSPRGSNYGYTF
TRBJ2-3	NA	NA	TRBV5-1	TGCGCCAGCGAACTGTCAGGAACAGATACGCAGTATTTT	CASELSGTDTQYF
TRBJ2-5	NA	NA	TRBV6-5	TGTGCCAGCAGTTACTCGAGTTGGCCCCTGAGGGAGCAGTACTTC	CASSYSSWPLREQYF
TRBJ2-5	TRBD2	NA	TRBV19	TGTGCCAGTAGAGCGGGGCAAGAGACCCAGTACTTC	CASRAGQETQYF
TRBJ2-1	NA	NA	TRBV5-1	TGCGCCAGCAGCTGGGACTCCTACAATGAGCAGTTCTTC	CASSWDSYNEQFF
TRBJ2-2	NA	NA	TRBV7-2	TGTGCCAGCAGCTTCGTAGGGGAGACCGGGGAGCTGTTTTTT	CASSFVGETGELFF
TRBJ1-5	NA	NA	TRBV7-8	TGTGCCAGCAGCTCCAGGTTCCGGGAAAGCAATCAGCCCCAGCATTTT	CASSSRFRESNQPQHF
TRBJ2-1	NA	NA	TRBV29-1	TGCAGCGTCCGGAGCGGATCCTACAATGAGCAGTTCTTC	CSVRSGSYNEQFF
TRBJ1-2	NA	NA	TRBV18	TGTGCCAGCTCACCACTATATCCGCCGGAAGGCTACACCTTC	CASSPLYPPEGYTF
TRBJ1-3	NA	NA	TRBV2	TGTGCCAGCACCCAATCTCGGGGATATGGAAACACCATATATTTT	CASTQSRGYGNTIYF
TRBJ2-3	TRBD2	once	TRBV5-1	TGCGCCAGCAGCTGGGGGGCTAGCGGGAGAACAGATACGCAGTATTTT	CASSWGASGRTDTQYF
TRBJ2-3	TRBD2	once	TRBV10-1	TGCGCCAGCAGTGATGGCGGGAGAGCGACAGATACGCAGTATTTT	CASSDGGRATDTQYF
TRBJ2-5	TRBD2	NA	TRBV7-9	TGTGCCAGCATCACTAGCGGGGGGCCACAAGAGACCCAGTACTTC	CASITSGGPQETQYF
TRBJ1-6	NA	NA	TRBV9	TGTGCCAGCAGCACGACCCGGGGTTCACCCCTCCACTTT	CASSTTRGSPLHF
TRBJ1-1	TRBD1	NA	TRBV18	TGTGCCAGCTCATCACGACAGGGTATAAGGGACACTGAAGCTTTCTTT	CASSSRQGIRDTEAFF
TRBJ2-7	TRBD2	NA	TRBV5-4	TGTGCCAGCAGCCTTAGCGGGAAGTACGAGCAGTACTTC	CASSLSGKYEQYF
TRBJ1-2	TRBD1	NA	TRBV5-4	TGTGCCAGCAGCTTGCCGGACAGGGGTAACTATGGCTACACCTTC	CASSLPDRGNYGYTF